A single sample gave rise to the 23 T cell receptor beta chains below, sequenced in a study of T cells in Graves' hyperthyroidism and ophthalmopathy. There were TCR beta CDR3 regions amplified from RNA transcripts. Using the HTBI primer set, a first-round RT-PCR was run on the TCR CDR3. TCRdb recomputed calls from the multiplex PCR reads with MiXCR, one row per CDR3 protein. The data contain about 290,000 distinct CDR3 sequences, about 13% of them singletons. Sequencing used blood. These receptors all come from a middle-aged woman with Graves' hyperthyroidism.

This chain joins TRBV5-1 and TRBJ1-2, with D hard to call. This CDR3 comprises 16 residues. Germline lookup yields CDR1 SGHRS and CDR2 YFSETQ. Trimming left V 1 base short and J 7 bases short, with 20 bases between. The CDR3 loop is CASSLSPLGTMGGYTF. In DNA form, the CDR3 reads TGCGCCAGCAGCTTGTCCCCCCTGGGTACAATGGGTGGCTACACCTTC.

This clonotype was seen ten or more times. V usage is TRBV2 and J usage is TRBJ2-3; D gene ambiguous. This CDR3 is built from 14 residues. Germline CDR1 SNHLY, CDR2 FYNNEI. V lost 5 bases and J 3 bases, leaving 12 bases between the germline ends. The DNA of the CDR3 is TGTGCCAGCAGTAAAGGAAGGAGAACAGATACGCAGTATTTT. It translates to CASSKGRRTDTQYF.

This clonotype has at least ten counts. The chain joins TRBV2 to TRBJ1-1; D is ambiguous. The CDR3 has 11 amino acids. Germline V gene sequence: CDR1 SNHLY, CDR2 FYNNEI. The ends were cut back, 6 bases at V and 7 bases at J, with 9 bases in the middle. In DNA, the CDR3 is TGTGCCAGCAGCCAACACGGTGAAGCTTTCTTT. Translation gives CASSQHGEAFF.

In its sample, this clonotype was seen many times. The V gene is TRBV19, the J gene TRBJ1-5, with D maybe TRBD1 (5 bases). V lost 1 base, J lost 2 bases, and 12 bases lay in between. The CDR3 is made up of 16 amino acids. Germline CDR1 is LNHDA and CDR2 is SQIVND (reference sequence). CDR3 protein: CASSIVQGGGNQPQHF. CDR3 nucleotide sequence: TGTGCCAGTAGTATAGTTCAGGGCGGAGGCAATCAGCCCCAGCATTTT.

The sample holds many counts of this clonotype. This sequence joins TRBV5-1 and TRBJ2-5; 7 bases map to TRBD2. The CDR3 is 15 amino acids. Germline lookup yields CDR1 SGHRS and CDR2 YFSETQ. Trimming cost V 0 bases and J 5 bases; bases outside gene matches: 7. The CDR3 nucleotides are TGCGCCAGCAGCTTGGATCGAGCGGGGTTCGAGACCCAGTACTTC. Amino acid sequence: CASSLDRAGFETQYF.

The rearrangement links TRBV2 to TRBJ2-5; D remains unclear. The germline V gene encodes CDR1 SNHLY and CDR2 FYNNEI. This CDR3 spans 16 amino acids. The germline V and J ends were trimmed by 6 bases and 5 bases, with 22 bases remaining between them. The CDR3 region is CASRQPGRKPEETQYF. The CDR3 DNA follows: TGTGCCAGCAGGCAACCTGGAAGGAAACCTGAGGAGACCCAGTACTTC.

This clonotype was observed at least ten times. This chain joins TRBV6-1 and TRBJ1-2; possible D gene TRBD1, 5 bases. Germline CDR1 and CDR2: MNHNS and SASEGT. This CDR3 spans 13 amino acids. With 5 bases removed from V and 7 bases from J, the gap between germline ends came to 14 bases. For the CDR3, the DNA is TGTGCCAGCAGTCCGTGGACATCTCGTGGCTACACCTTC. Translation: CASSPWTSRGYTF.

About this clonotype: This may arise from a read error, as a much more abundant clone is one base away. The rearrangement links TRBV18 to TRBJ1-1, with D maybe TRBD1 (6 bases). This CDR3 region has 13 residues. Per the germline V gene, CDR1 is KGHSH and CDR2 is LQKENI. V was cut by 4 bases and J by 8 bases, with 14 bases left in between. CDR3 in amino acids: CASSRGGGFEAFF. DNA of the CDR3: TGTGCCAGCTCACGAGGGGGAGGCTTCGAAGCTTTCTTT. Based on the CDR3 plus reference TRBV18 and TRBJ1-1, the full variable domain is NAGVMQNPRHLVRRRGQEARLRCSPMKGHSHVYWYRQLPEEGLKFMVYLQKENIIDESGMPKERFSAEFPKEGPSILRIQQVVRGDSAAYFCASSRGGGFEAFFGQGTRLTVV.

This clonotype was seen repeatedly, ten times or more. This sequence joins TRBV5-5 and TRBJ2-5; 12 bases match TRBD2. Germline V gives CDR1 SGHKS, CDR2 YYEKEE (reference sequence). This CDR3 is 15 amino acids long. V shed 4 bases and J 4 bases; nucleotides not matched to a gene: 5. CDR3 sequence (DNA): TGTGCCAGCAGCAGTCTAGCGGGAGGGGGAGAGACCCAGTACTTC. Translating it yields CASSSLAGGGETQYF.

A few counts support this clonotype. This sequence joins TRBV7-9 and TRBJ1-5; D unclear. The CDR3 extends over 15 amino acids. Deletions cut 5 bases from V and 4 bases from J, with 15 bases between. Germline V gives CDR1 SEHNR, CDR2 FQNEAQ (reference sequence). CDR3 nucleotide sequence: TGTGCCAGCAGCCTTGGAACCACACATAATCAGCCCCAGCATTTT. Protein product: CASSLGTTHNQPQHF.

The CDR3 is CSARLGGGNTEAFF. Here the CDR3 DNA reads TGCAGTGCTAGGCTAGGAGGGGGAAACACTGAAGCTTTCTTT. The V call is TRBV20-1, the J call TRBJ1-1; D is possibly TRBD1 (6 bases). Germline assignment: CDR1 DFQATT and CDR2 SNEGSKA (reference sequence). The CDR3 is 14 amino acids. The ends were cut back, 3 bases at V and 2 bases at J, with 13 bases in the middle.

The chain joins TRBV28 to TRBJ2-7, with TRBD2 matching over 8 bases. Germline values: CDR1 MDHEN, CDR2 SYDVKM. J lost 6 bases, V lost 2 bases, and 3 bases had no gene match. The CDR3 length is 13 residues. This chain's CDR3 is CASSLGGRFEQYF. CDR3 bases: TGTGCCAGCAGTTTAGGCGGGAGGTTCGAGCAGTACTTC.

This clonotype has a count of ten or more. This chain joins TRBV18 and TRBJ1-2; no clear D. Germline V gives CDR1 KGHSH, CDR2 LQKENI. The CDR3 sequence is 13 residues long. Trimming pared 10 bases from V and 2 bases from J, leaving 14 bases between. CDR3 sequence reads: CANVTAKNYGYTF. The CDR3 nucleotides read TGTGCCAACGTTACAGCAAAGAACTATGGCTACACCTTC.

In its sample, this clonotype was seen many times. V gene TRBV20-1 combines with J gene TRBJ1-4, with a tentative D call TRBD1 (5 bases). The CDR3 sequence is 12 residues long. The germline gives CDR1 DFQATT, CDR2 SNEGSKA (reference sequence). V was pared by 2 bases and J by 6 bases, with 7 bases between. CDR3 sequence (DNA): TGCAGTGCTAGAAAGACAGATGAAAAACTGTTTTTT. It is translated as CSARKTDEKLFF.

This clonotype has only a few counts. V is TRBV7-9 and J is TRBJ2-2; no reliable D call. V dropped 1 base and J dropped 7 bases, with 13 bases sitting between them. The CDR3 runs 15 residues. Germline lookup yields CDR1 SEHNR and CDR2 FQNEAQ (reference sequence). The CDR3 here is CASSLDPYLYGELFF. The CDR3 DNA reads as TGTGCCAGCAGCTTAGACCCTTATCTGTACGGGGAGCTGTTTTTT.

This clonotype has just a few counts. V usage is TRBV29-1 and J usage is TRBJ1-1; a possible D gene is TRBD1 (6 bases). V was pared by 4 bases and J by 7 bases, with 10 bases between. CDR1 is SQVTM and CDR2 is ANQGSEA in the germline V gene. This CDR3 is built from 11 residues. CDR3 in DNA: TGCAGCGTTGTGGGGGCAGGTGAAGCTTTCTTT. It encodes CSVVGAGEAFF.

The chain recombines TRBV9 with TRBJ2-2; the D is unclear. V was pared by 3 bases and J by 8 bases, with 11 bases between. The V gene's germline CDR1 is SGDLS and CDR2 YYNGEE. The CDR3 consists of 13 residues. The CDR3 region is CASSAYERGELFF. The CDR3 DNA reads as TGTGCCAGCAGCGCCTACGAAAGAGGGGAGCTGTTTTTT.

Only a few counts were recorded for this clonotype. The chain employs TRBV7-9 and TRBJ1-1; a possible D gene is TRBD1 (5 bases). Germline V CDR1 and CDR2: SEHNR, FQNEAQ (reference sequence). This CDR3 has 15 amino acids. The ends were cut back, 1 base at V and 6 bases at J, with 15 bases in the middle. The CDR3 DNA reads as TGTGCCAGCAGCTTAGTGATGGGGGGAATTGCTGAAGCTTTCTTT. It yields the protein CASSLVMGGIAEAFF.

This clonotype was found many times. This chain connects TRBV6-2 or TRBV6-3 to TRBJ1-5; D possibly corresponds to TRBD1 (6 bases). Germline values: CDR1 MNHEY, CDR2 SVGEGT. The CDR3 has 12 amino acids. The V end lost 9 bases, the J end lost 5 bases, and 11 bases lay between the germline ends. The CDR3, as DNA: TGTGCCAGTCAGGGGTGGCATCAGCCCCAGCATTTT. Encoded protein: CASQGWHQPQHF.

This clonotype was detected ten times or more. V is TRBV20-1 and J is TRBJ1-5; D gene ambiguous. CDR1 and CDR2 (germline): DFQATT, SNEGSKA (reference sequence). The V gene lost 1 base and the J gene lost 2 bases, with 0 bases spanning the gap. CDR3 size: 11 residues. The CDR3 loop is CSARGNQPQHF. The CDR3 DNA reads as TGCAGTGCTAGAGGCAATCAGCCCCAGCATTTT.

This clonotype occurred many times. The gene calls are TRBV27 and TRBJ2-1; 11 bases align to TRBD1. The V gene end was trimmed by 6 bases and the J gene end by 2 bases; junction bases not matched to a gene: 3. The CDR3 has 15 residues. Per germline, CDR1 MNHEY and CDR2 SMNVEV (reference sequence). The CDR3 sequence is CASRQGQGAYNEQFF. CDR3 nucleotides: TGTGCCAGCAGACAGGGACAGGGGGCCTACAATGAGCAGTTCTTC.

V usage is TRBV20-1 and J usage is TRBJ2-2, with a tentative D call TRBD2 (6 bases). Germline V gene sequence: CDR1 DFQATT, CDR2 SNEGSKA (reference sequence). The V gene lost 0 bases and the J gene lost 0 bases, with 11 bases spanning the gap. The length of the CDR3 is 16 residues. CDR3 nucleotides: TGCAGTGCTAGAGATCCGCGGGGATCGAACACCGGGGAGCTGTTTTTT. Protein sequence: CSARDPRGSNTGELFF.

There are many counts of this clonotype. A junction boundary mismatches the germline segment, possibly from a read error. This rearrangement joins TRBV7-7 to TRBJ2-1; tentatively, D is TRBD2 (6 bases). The CDR3 has 13 amino acids. Germline loops: CDR1 SSHAT, CDR2 FNYEAQ (reference sequence). Written as DNA, the CDR3 is TGTGCTAGCAGCCAGGAGGGCTCGAATGAGCAGTTCTTC. Translating it yields CASSQEGSNEQFF.